Listed below are T cell receptor beta chains from one sample, sequenced in a study of molecular identifiers for immune sequencing clone quantification. TCRdb reprocessed the PCR reads with MiXCR, giving one entry per CDR3 protein. Seen here are 90,000 or so distinct CDR3 sequences, roughly 25% observed once, and the top ten hold 0.7% to 0.8%. The sequencing sample was made of naive CD8+ T cells from blood, with Jurkat cell RNA spiked in. Receptor source: a human donor in good health. Some libraries in this study had Jurkat cell RNA spiked in. CDR3s include the opening cysteine and the closing phenylalanine or tryptophan. Fields, in order: J gene, clone size, V gene, D gene, CDR3 protein, CDR3 DNA. The D gene is left open where the match is weak. Only some rows state a clone size, as once, few, many or a class for expanded clones.

TRBJ2-4	many	TRBV7-2	TRBD1	CASSMTGGAPKNIQYF	TGTGCCAGCAGCATGACAGGGGGTGCCCCCAAAAACATTCAGTACTTC
TRBJ2-4	many	TRBV20-1	TRBD2	CSARVPGGPTIAKNIQYF	TGCAGTGCTAGAGTCCCGGGAGGGCCGACGATAGCCAAAAACATTCAGTACTTC
TRBJ2-7	many	TRBV28	-	CASSSTLDSRYEQYF	TGTGCCAGCAGTTCGACCCTTGACAGTCGCTACGAGCAGTACTTC
TRBJ2-3	many	TRBV5-1	TRBD2	CASSGPRDYQPSPTDTQYF	TGCGCCAGCAGCGGGCCCCGGGACTACCAACCCTCCCCCACAGATACGCAGTATTTT
TRBJ2-2	-	TRBV12-3/TRBV12-4	-	CASSLILTSMTGELFF	TGTGCCAGCAGTTTAATCCTAACTAGTATGACCGGGGAGCTGTTTTTT
TRBJ1-4	-	TRBV7-3	-	CASSLDGEREKLFF	TGTGCCAGCAGCCTAGACGGGGAAAGAGAAAAACTGTTTTTT
TRBJ1-1	-	TRBV9	TRBD1	CASSVGEGGATEAFF	TGTGCCAGCAGCGTAGGTGAAGGGGGCGCGACTGAAGCTTTCTTT
TRBJ1-1	medium-sized	TRBV29-1	-	CSVGDSNTEAFF	TGCAGCGTTGGAGACTCGAACACTGAAGCTTTCTTT
TRBJ2-5	many	TRBV12-3/TRBV12-4	-	CASSPTRTLETQYF	TGTGCCAGCAGTCCTACCAGGACCTTGGAGACCCAGTACTTC
TRBJ2-4	-	TRBV7-5	-	CISVPEAGWRGAAKNIQYF	-
TRBJ1-1	many	TRBV7-9	-	CASSLEPPPNTEAFF	TGTGCCAGCAGCTTAGAACCCCCACCGAACACTGAAGCTTTCTTT
TRBJ2-2	-	TRBV27	TRBD2	CASSVLAGGAGELFF	TGTGCCAGCAGTGTGCTAGCGGGAGGGGCCGGGGAGCTGTTTTTT
TRBJ1-4	-	TRBV7-9	-	CASRFVAPNENLFF	TGTGCCAGCCGCTTCGTCGCCCCTAATGAAAACCTGTTTTTT
TRBJ2-7	few	TRBV5-6	TRBD2	CASGFRDYSYEQYF	TGTGCCAGCGGATTCCGGGACTACTCCTACGAGCAGTACTTC
TRBJ1-5	many	TRBV2	-	CASSELGNQPQHF	TGTGCCAGCAGTGAACTGGGCAATCAGCCCCAGCATTTT
TRBJ1-1	-	TRBV5-1	TRBD1	CASRSPGTGAMNTEAFF	TGCGCCAGCCGCTCGCCCGGGACAGGGGCCATGAACACTGAAGCTTTCTTT
TRBJ2-7	few	TRBV20-1	-	CSARGTQAASTYEQYF	TGCAGTGCTAGGGGGACGCAGGCAGCGAGTACCTACGAGCAGTACTTC
TRBJ2-5	-	TRBV29-1	TRBD1	CSVATSTTGTGGRETQYF	TGCAGCGTTGCAACAAGCACAACCGGGACAGGGGGTAGAGAGACCCAGTACTTC
TRBJ2-7	few	TRBV27	-	CASRSSGVDEQYF	TGTGCCAGCAGGTCATCGGGGGTGGACGAGCAGTACTTC
TRBJ2-7	few	TRBV20-1	-	CSARGSAGQLGSYEQYF	TGCAGTGCTAGAGGCTCGGCGGGACAGTTAGGGTCCTACGAGCAGTACTTC
TRBJ2-7	many	TRBV5-6	-	CASSLDRDHEQYF	TGTGCCAGCAGCTTGGACAGGGATCACGAGCAGTACTTC
TRBJ1-2	-	TRBV29-1	-	CSVQWAYGYTF	TGCAGCGTCCAATGGGCCTATGGCTACACCTTC